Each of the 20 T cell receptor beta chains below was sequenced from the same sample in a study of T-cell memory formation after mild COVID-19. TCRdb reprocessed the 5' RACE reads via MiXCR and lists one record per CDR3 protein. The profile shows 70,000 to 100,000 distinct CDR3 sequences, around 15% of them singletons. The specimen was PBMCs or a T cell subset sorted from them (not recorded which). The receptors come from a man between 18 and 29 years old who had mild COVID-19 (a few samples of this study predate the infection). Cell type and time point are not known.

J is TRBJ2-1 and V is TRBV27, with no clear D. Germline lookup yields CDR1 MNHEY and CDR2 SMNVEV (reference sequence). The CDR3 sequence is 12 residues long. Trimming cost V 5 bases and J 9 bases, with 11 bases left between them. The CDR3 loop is CASSHLDSEQFF. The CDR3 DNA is TGTGCCAGCAGTCATCTAGATTCTGAGCAGTTCTTC.

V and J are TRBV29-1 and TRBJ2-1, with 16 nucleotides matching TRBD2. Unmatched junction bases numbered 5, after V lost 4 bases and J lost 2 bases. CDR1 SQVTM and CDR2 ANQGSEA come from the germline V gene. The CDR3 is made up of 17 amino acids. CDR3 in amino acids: CSVGGTSGGDPYNEQFF. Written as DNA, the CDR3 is TGCAGCGTTGGAGGGACTAGCGGGGGGGATCCCTACAATGAGCAGTTCTTC.

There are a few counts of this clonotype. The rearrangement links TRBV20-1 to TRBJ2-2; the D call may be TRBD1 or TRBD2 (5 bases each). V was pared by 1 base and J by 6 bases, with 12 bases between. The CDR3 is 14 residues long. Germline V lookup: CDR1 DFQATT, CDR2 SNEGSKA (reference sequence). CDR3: CSARAGPSAGELFF. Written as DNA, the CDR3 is TGCAGTGCTAGAGCGGGACCCTCTGCCGGGGAGCTGTTTTTT.

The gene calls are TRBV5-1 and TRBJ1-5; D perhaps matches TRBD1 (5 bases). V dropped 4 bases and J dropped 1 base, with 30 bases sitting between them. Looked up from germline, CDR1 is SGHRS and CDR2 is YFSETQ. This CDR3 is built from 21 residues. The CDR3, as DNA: TGCGCCAGCAGCCCTCCCCCCCTGGTCTGGGGACCCCGTACAAGCAATCAGCCCCAGCATTTT. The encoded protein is CASSPPPLVWGPRTSNQPQHF.

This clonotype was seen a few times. The CDR3 is CASFRRPNTEAFF. The CDR3 nucleotides are TGTGCCAGCTTTAGACGACCGAACACTGAAGCTTTCTTT. The chain couples TRBV6-5 to TRBJ1-1; D uncertain. Trimming took off 8 bases at V and 1 base at J, with 11 bases between the two ends. There are 13 residues in the CDR3. Germline V lookup: CDR1 MNHEY, CDR2 SVGAGI.

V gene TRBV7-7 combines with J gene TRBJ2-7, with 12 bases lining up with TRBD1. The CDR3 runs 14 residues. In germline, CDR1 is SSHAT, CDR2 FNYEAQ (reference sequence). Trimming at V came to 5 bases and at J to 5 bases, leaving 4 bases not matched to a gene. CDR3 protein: CASSIGTGGDEQYF. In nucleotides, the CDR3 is TGTGCCAGCAGCATTGGGACAGGGGGCGACGAGCAGTACTTC.

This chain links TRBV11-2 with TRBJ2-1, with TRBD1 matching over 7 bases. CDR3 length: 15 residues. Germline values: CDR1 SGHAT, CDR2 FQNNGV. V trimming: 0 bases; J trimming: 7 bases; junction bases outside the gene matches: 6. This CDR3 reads CASSLEGGPQNEQFF. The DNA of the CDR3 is TGTGCCAGCAGCTTAGAAGGGGGCCCGCAGAATGAGCAGTTCTTC.

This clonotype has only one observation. The CDR3 DNA reads TGTGCCAGCAGTTGGCTCGGTGAGCAGTTCTTC. Its protein is CASSWLGEQFF. The rearrangement links TRBV7-2 to TRBJ2-1; no definite D call. Germline CDR1 reads SGHTA; CDR2 reads FQGNSA. Trimming removed 6 bases at V and 9 bases at J, with 9 bases between. This CDR3 has 11 amino acids.

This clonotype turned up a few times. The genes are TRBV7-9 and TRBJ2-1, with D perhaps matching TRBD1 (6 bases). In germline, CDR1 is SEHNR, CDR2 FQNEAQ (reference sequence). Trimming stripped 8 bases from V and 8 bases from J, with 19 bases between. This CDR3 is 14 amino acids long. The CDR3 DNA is TGTGCCAGCTGCCGGGACAAAGAGGTGGATGAGCAGTTCTTC. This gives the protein CASCRDKEVDEQFF.

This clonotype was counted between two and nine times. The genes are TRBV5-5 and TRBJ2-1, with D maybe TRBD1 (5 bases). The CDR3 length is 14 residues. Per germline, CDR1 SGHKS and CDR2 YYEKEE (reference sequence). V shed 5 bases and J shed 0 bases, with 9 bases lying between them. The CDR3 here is CASRDMSSYNEQFF. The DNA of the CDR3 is TGTGCCAGCAGGGACATGAGCTCCTACAATGAGCAGTTCTTC.

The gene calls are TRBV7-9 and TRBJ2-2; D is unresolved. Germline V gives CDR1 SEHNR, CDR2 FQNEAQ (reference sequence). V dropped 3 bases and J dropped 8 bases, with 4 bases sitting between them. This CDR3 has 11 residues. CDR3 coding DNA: TGTGCCAGCAGCTTGGAGGGGGAGCTGTTTTTT. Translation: CASSLEGELFF.

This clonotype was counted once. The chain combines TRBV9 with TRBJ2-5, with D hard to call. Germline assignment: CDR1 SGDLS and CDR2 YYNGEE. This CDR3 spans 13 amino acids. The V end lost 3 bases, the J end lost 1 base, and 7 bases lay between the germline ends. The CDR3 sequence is CASSDAVQETQYF. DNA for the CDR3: TGTGCCAGCAGCGACGCGGTCCAAGAGACCCAGTACTTC.

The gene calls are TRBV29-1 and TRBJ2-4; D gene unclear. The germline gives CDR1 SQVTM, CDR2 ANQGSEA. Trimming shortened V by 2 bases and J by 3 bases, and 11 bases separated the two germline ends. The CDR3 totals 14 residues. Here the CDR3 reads CSVEWSNSKNIQYF. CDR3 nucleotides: TGCAGCGTTGAATGGTCGAATAGCAAAAACATTCAGTACTTC.

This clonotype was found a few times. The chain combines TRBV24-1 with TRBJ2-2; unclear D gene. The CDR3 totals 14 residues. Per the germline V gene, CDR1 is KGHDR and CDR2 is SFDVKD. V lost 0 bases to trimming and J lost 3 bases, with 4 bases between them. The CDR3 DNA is TGTGCCACCAGTGATTTGCTGGACACCGGGGAGCTGTTTTTT. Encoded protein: CATSDLLDTGELFF.

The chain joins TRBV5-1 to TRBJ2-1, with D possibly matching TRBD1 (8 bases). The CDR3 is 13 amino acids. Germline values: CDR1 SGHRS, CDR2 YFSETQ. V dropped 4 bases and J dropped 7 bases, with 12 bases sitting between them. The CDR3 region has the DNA TGCGCCAGCAGCAGCGGGACAGGAAATGAGCAGTTCTTC. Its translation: CASSSGTGNEQFF. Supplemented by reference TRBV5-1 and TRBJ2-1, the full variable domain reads KAGVTQTPRYLIKTRGQQVTLSCSPISGHRSVSWYQQTPGQGLQFLFEYFSETQRNKGNFPGRFSGRQFSNSRSEMNVSTLELGDSALYLCASSSGTGNEQFFGPGTRLTVL.

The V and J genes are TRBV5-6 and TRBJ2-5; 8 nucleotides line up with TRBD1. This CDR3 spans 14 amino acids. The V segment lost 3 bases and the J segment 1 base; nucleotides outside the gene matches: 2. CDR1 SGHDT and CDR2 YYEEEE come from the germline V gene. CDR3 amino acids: CASSWDRPQETQYF. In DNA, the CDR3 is TGTGCCAGCAGCTGGGACAGGCCCCAAGAGACCCAGTACTTC.

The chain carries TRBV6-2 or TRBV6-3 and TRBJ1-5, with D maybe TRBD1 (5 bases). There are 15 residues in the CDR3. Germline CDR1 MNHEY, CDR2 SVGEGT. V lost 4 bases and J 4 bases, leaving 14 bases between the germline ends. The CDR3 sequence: CASSSGVLGNQPQHF. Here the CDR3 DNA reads TGTGCCAGCAGTTCGGGGGTCCTGGGTAATCAGCCCCAGCATTTT.

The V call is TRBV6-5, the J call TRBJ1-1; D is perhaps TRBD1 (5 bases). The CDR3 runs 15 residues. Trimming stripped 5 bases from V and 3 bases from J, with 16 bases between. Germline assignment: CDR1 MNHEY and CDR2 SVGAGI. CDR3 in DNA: TGTGCCAGCAGTGTCTTGGGGGATACGTACACTGAAGCTTTCTTT. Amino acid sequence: CASSVLGDTYTEAFF.

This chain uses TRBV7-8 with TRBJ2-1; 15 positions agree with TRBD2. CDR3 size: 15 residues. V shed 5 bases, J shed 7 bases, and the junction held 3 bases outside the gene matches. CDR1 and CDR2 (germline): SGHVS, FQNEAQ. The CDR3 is CASSAGTSGGNEQFF. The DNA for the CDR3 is TGTGCCAGCAGCGCCGGGACTAGCGGGGGGAATGAGCAGTTCTTC.

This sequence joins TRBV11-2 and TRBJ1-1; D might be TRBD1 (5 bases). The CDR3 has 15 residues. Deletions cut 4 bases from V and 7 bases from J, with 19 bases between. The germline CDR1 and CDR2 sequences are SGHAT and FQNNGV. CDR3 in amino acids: CASSSGPKRPFEAFF. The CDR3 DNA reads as TGTGCCAGCAGCTCGGGACCTAAGCGACCGTTTGAAGCTTTCTTT.